The subject of this entry is one TCR beta chain. The ends lost 5 bases at V and 11 bases at J; junction bases unmatched: 13. This CDR3 has 15 amino acids. CDR1 and CDR2 (germline): SEHNR, FQNEAQ (reference sequence). The sample is drawn from a study of shared clonotypes between healthy human individuals. Looking at the study overall: Per donor, CD8 memory used one plate, CD8 naive used two, CD4 memory used three and CD4 naive used three.

The deep-level immunoSEQ assay was used. Produced via immunoSEQ multiplex PCR; TCRdb's table is partial and in-frame only. The repertoire holds 2 million to 2.5 million clones, with 80% to 95% as singletons. The V call is TRBV7-9, the J call TRBJ2-3, with 10 nucleotides matching TRBD1. The receptor comes from a man aged 18-30 years in good health. Some clones in this sample may be carry-over from other donors' samples. Sequenced input: naive CD4+ T cells from PBMCs. Subset: CD45RA+ positively selected. The CDR3: CASSPGTGDGRGQYF. DNA for the CDR3: TGTGCCAGCAGCCCCGGGACAGGGGATGGGAGAGGGCAGTATTTT.